This T cell receptor beta chain was sequenced for a study of CD8 T cells in ankylosing spondylitis. Study-wide results and limits: Seemingly distinctive of ankylosing spondylitis blood was a TCR beta motif formed by eight highly homologous variants. Relatively rare in peripheral blood, disease-linked clones were also CD8+.

Molecular-barcoded quantitative 5'-RACE produced these TCR beta libraries. TCRdb called the 5' RACE reads again in MiXCR, with one record for every CDR3 protein. The profile shows under 300,000 distinct CDR3 sequences, over 15% of them singletons. CDR3 size: 13 residues. V gave up 5 bases and J gave up 6 bases; unmatched junction bases: 4. In this sample, this clonotype turned up a few times. What it binds is not known. The sample consisted of blood, either unsorted or a sorted T cell fraction (not recorded which). V and J are TRBV12-3 or TRBV12-4 and TRBJ1-2, with 9 bases identical to TRBD1. The TCR comes from a male donor with ankylosing spondylitis or in good health (not recorded which). The CDR3 bases are TGTGCCAGCAGTATAACAGGGGGCGATGGCTACACCTTC. Its translation is CASSITGGDGYTF.